Shown below are 21 T cell receptor beta chains from a single sample sequenced in a study of control samples from healthy donors and cancer patients. Profiled with immunoSEQ multiplex PCR; TCRdb holds only in-frame clones, not every one. Altogether approximately 170,000 clones are present, around nine tenths being singletons, with the ten largest covering roughly 0.64%. The sample was blood. Receptors were obtained from a woman in her 30s in good health.

V gene TRBV19 combines with J gene TRBJ1-2; 8 bases are shared with TRBD1. The germline V gene has CDR1 LNHDA and CDR2 SQIVND (reference sequence). The CDR3 totals 16 residues. Trimming cost V 0 bases and J 4 bases; bases outside gene matches: 7. CDR3 in amino acids: CASSIDRGRGSYGYTF. The CDR3, as DNA: TGTGCCAGTAGTATAGACAGGGGGCGCGGGTCCTATGGCTACACCTTC.

The chain couples TRBV3-1 (or the pseudogene TRBV3-2) to TRBJ2-7, with no clear D. The CDR3 spans 14 residues. The V gene lost 2 bases and the J gene lost 2 bases, with 10 bases spanning the gap. Germline V gene data show CDR1 as LGHDT and CDR2 as YNNKEL (reference sequence). CDR3 DNA sequence: TGTGCCAGCAGCCAATTCGCAGGTGCCTACGAGCAGTACTTC. This codes for CASSQFAGAYEQYF.

The genes are TRBV7-3 and TRBJ2-3; 9 bases match TRBD2. CDR3 size: 15 residues. Germline V lookup: CDR1 SGHTA, CDR2 FQGTGA. J was trimmed by 7 bases and V by 3 bases; bases with no gene match: 8. The CDR3 DNA reads TGTGCCAGCAGCTTTGGCGGGAGGGCCCAGCATACGCAGTATTTT. Translated, it gives CASSFGGRAQHTQYF.

The CDR3 region is CASSQSLNTEAFF. The DNA for the CDR3 is TGTGCCAGCAGTCAGAGTTTGAACACTGAAGCTTTCTTT. The chain has TRBV27 and TRBJ1-1; D is uncertain. V lost 5 bases, J lost 0 bases, and 7 bases lay in between. This CDR3 has 13 residues. Germline V CDR1 and CDR2: MNHEY, SMNVEV (reference sequence).

This chain uses TRBV7-2 with TRBJ2-7; a possible D gene is TRBD2 (7 bases). V was cut by 1 base and J by 3 bases, with 16 bases left in between. The CDR3 sequence is 16 residues long. Germline CDR1 SGHTA, CDR2 FQGNSA. The CDR3 region is CASSLGWGLADYEQYF. The CDR3 DNA follows: TGTGCCAGCAGCTTAGGGTGGGGGCTAGCGGACTACGAGCAGTACTTC.

V gene TRBV19 combines with J gene TRBJ2-1, with D perhaps matching TRBD1 (5 bases). Deletions cut 5 bases from V and 5 bases from J, with 22 bases between. Germline CDR1 reads LNHDA; CDR2 reads SQIVND (reference sequence). This CDR3 is 17 amino acids long. The CDR3 loop is CASSAINRALDNNEQFF. Here the CDR3 DNA reads TGTGCCAGTAGTGCAATAAACCGGGCCCTGGACAACAATGAGCAGTTCTTC. The variable domain in full, completed from reference TRBV19 and TRBJ2-1, reads DGGITQSPKYLFRKEGQNVTLSCEQNLNHDAMYWYRQDPGQGLRLIYYSQIVNDFQKGDIAEGYSVSREKKESFPLTVTSAQKNPTAFYLCASSAINRALDNNEQFFGPGTRLTVL.

The rearrangement links TRBV5-4 to TRBJ2-2; D uncertain. The V end lost 1 base, the J end lost 0 bases, and 7 bases lay between the germline ends. Germline V gives CDR1 SGHNT, CDR2 YYREEE (reference sequence). There are 15 residues in the CDR3. The CDR3 nucleotides read TGTGCCAGCAGCTTGAGGCAGCCGAACACCGGGGAGCTGTTTTTT. The encoded protein is CASSLRQPNTGELFF.

Written as DNA, the CDR3 is TGTGCCAGCAGCCCCGGGGGAAGAAATGGCTACACCTTC. Residues: CASSPGGRNGYTF. The V and J genes are TRBV28 and TRBJ1-2; TRBD1 is a possible D gene (5 bases). This CDR3 has 13 amino acids. CDR1 is MDHEN and CDR2 is SYDVKM in the germline V gene. V was shortened by 6 bases and J by 6 bases, with 14 bases between the two germline ends.

This rearrangement joins TRBV29-1 to TRBJ2-7; no firm D call. Germline V gives CDR1 SQVTM, CDR2 ANQGSEA. The CDR3 extends over 14 amino acids. Trimming removed 5 bases at V and 0 bases at J, with 14 bases between. The CDR3 bases are TGCAGCGTTAGTTCCCAGGCCCTCTCCTACGAGCAGTACTTC. Protein: CSVSSQALSYEQYF.

The gene calls are TRBV2 and TRBJ1-1; no firm D call. The CDR3 sequence is 13 residues long. Trimming took off 4 bases at V and 1 base at J, with 7 bases between the two ends. Germline CDR1 and CDR2: SNHLY and FYNNEI. CDR3 protein: CASSADANTEAFF. CDR3 DNA: TGTGCCAGCAGTGCCGATGCGAACACTGAAGCTTTCTTT.

CDR3 sequence (DNA): TGTGCCAGCAGTCCGACTAGCGGGAGGGCCCCCGGGGAGCTGTTTTTT. It yields the protein CASSPTSGRAPGELFF. The V and J genes are TRBV27 and TRBJ2-2; the match to TRBD2 covers 14 bases. Germline assignment: CDR1 MNHEY and CDR2 SMNVEV (reference sequence). There are 16 residues in the CDR3. V gave up 5 bases and J gave up 6 bases; unmatched junction bases: 5.

CDR3 loop: CASRNDYDRAEQYF. CDR3 DNA: TGTGCCAGCAGAAACGACTACGACAGGGCCGAGCAGTACTTC. The J gene is TRBJ2-7, the V gene TRBV6-5; 7 bases map to TRBD1. V was clipped by 6 bases and J by 6 bases; unmatched bases: 11. This CDR3 is 14 amino acids long. In germline, CDR1 is MNHEY, CDR2 SVGAGI.

The genes are TRBV12-3 or TRBV12-4 and TRBJ1-2; D is uncertain. Between the trimmed V and J ends, which lost 7 bases and 3 bases, there was a span of 12 bases. The CDR3 covers 13 residues. DNA of the CDR3: TGTGCCAGCAATCAAAGAACAGACTATGGCTACACCTTC. This codes for CASNQRTDYGYTF.

This clone was detected a few times. The chain uses TRBV19 and TRBJ1-5; D is possibly TRBD1 (5 bases). The CDR3 spans 14 residues. V dropped 1 base and J dropped 7 bases, with 11 bases sitting between them. CDR1 is LNHDA and CDR2 is SQIVND in the germline V gene (reference sequence). The CDR3 nucleotides are TGTGCCAGTAGTATAGGAGGGGCGAGACAGCCCCAGCATTTT. Translation: CASSIGGARQPQHF.

CDR3 residues: CASSLTGEGDEQYF. CDR3 nucleotide sequence: TGTGCCAGCAGCTTGACCGGGGAGGGCGACGAGCAGTACTTC. V gene TRBV5-6 combines with J gene TRBJ2-7, with 7 nucleotides matching TRBD2. CDR1 SGHDT and CDR2 YYEEEE come from the germline V gene. The CDR3 sequence is 14 residues long. V shed 1 base, J shed 5 bases, and the junction held 6 bases outside the gene matches.

This clone was counted only a few times. This chain joins TRBV7-2 and TRBJ1-6; 7 bases agree with TRBD1. Germline V gene lookup returns CDR1 SGHTA and CDR2 FQGNSA. This CDR3 contains 15 residues. The V segment lost 1 base and the J segment 9 bases; nucleotides outside the gene matches: 6. The CDR3 DNA follows: TGTGCCAGCAGCTTAGGTACAGGGGTAGGTTCACCCCTCCACTTT. Amino acid sequence: CASSLGTGVGSPLHF.

The J gene is TRBJ2-7, the V gene TRBV28, with 8 bases fitting TRBD2. V was pared by 6 bases and J by 4 bases, with 32 bases of the junction left unmatched. The CDR3 runs to 22 residues. Germline V gene data show CDR1 as MDHEN and CDR2 as SYDVKM. The CDR3 DNA reads as TGTGCCAGCAGGGACGTTTGGTGGGGGGGTTTAATGGTAGCGGGAATCCTTTACGAGCAGTACTTC. Translated: CASRDVWWGGLMVAGILYEQYF.

The chain combines TRBV9 with TRBJ1-4; D not resolved. CDR3 size: 14 residues. Germline V gene lookup returns CDR1 SGDLS and CDR2 YYNGEE. With 2 bases removed from V and 4 bases from J, the gap between germline ends came to 9 bases. The CDR3 sequence: CASSVVGSNEKLFF. As DNA, the CDR3 is TGTGCCAGCAGCGTCGTAGGAAGTAATGAAAAACTGTTTTTT.

V is TRBV6-5 and J is TRBJ1-6, with a tentative D call TRBD1 (5 bases). Germline V CDR1 and CDR2: MNHEY, SVGAGI. The CDR3 covers 13 residues. Trimming cost V 11 bases and J 10 bases, with 18 bases left between them. CDR3 bases: TGTGCCGCTACTGGGGGGTCTTCGTCACCCCTCCACTTT. It yields the protein CAATGGSSSPLHF.

V and J are TRBV28 and TRBJ1-5; no reliable D call. The V and J ends lost 8 bases and 8 bases respectively, with 16 bases between them. There are 13 residues in the CDR3. Germline assignment: CDR1 MDHEN and CDR2 SYDVKM. The CDR3 reads CASGGGLNEPQHF. In nucleotides, the CDR3 is TGTGCCAGCGGCGGAGGGTTGAATGAGCCCCAGCATTTT. Full variable domain (outside the CDR3, taken from reference TRBV28 and TRBJ1-5): DVKVTQSSRYLVKRTGEKVFLECVQDMDHENMFWYRQDPGLGLRLIYFSYDVKMKEKGDIPEGYSVSREKKERFSLILESASTNQTSMYLCASGGGLNEPQHFGDGTRLSIL.

V is TRBV6-6 and J is TRBJ1-1; D is uncertain. CDR3 size: 13 residues. Germline V gene lookup returns CDR1 MNHNY and CDR2 SVGAGI (reference sequence). V lost 1 base and J lost 3, with 6 bases in between. This CDR3 is CASSYFSDTEAFF. The CDR3 DNA is TGTGCCAGCAGTTACTTCTCGGACACTGAAGCTTTCTTT.